This T cell receptor (beta chain) was obtained from a study of cytomegalovirus exposure and HLA in healthy donors (dated by TCRdb to about 2017). A note on the overall study: An earlier analysis of 587 of the donors reported approximately 300 Gb of sequence data and 117 million unique TCR beta sequences obtained from about 179 million T cells. An early release that covered 500 to 800 HLA-typed donors contained approximately 300 gigabases of sequencing data and roughly 84 million unique TCR sequences. Of the roughly 430 genotyped donors, about 80% fell in the genetic ancestry cluster associated with self-reported Caucasian donors. The aim of the study was to test whether cataloging public T cell receptors could identify signatures of past pathogen exposure. Using immunosequencing, the study profiled T cell repertoires from about 620 subjects and related those repertoires to cytomegalovirus serostatus. A separate validation cohort of more than 100 different subjects was used in addition to the approximately 610-subject first cohort. The study combined high-throughput TCR immunosequencing, statistical association of individual TCRs with disease status, and machine learning to predict cytomegalovirus infection status. In a later analysis, previously published TCR beta repertoires from 550 to 700 donors were re-analyzed and high-resolution HLA genotyping was added so that TCR occurrence patterns could be studied. Rather than drawing on any new phenotypic data, the later analysis identified candidate immune exposures from TCR beta sequences and the way those sequences occurred across donors. An earlier analysis of several hundred of the donors applied high-throughput TCR beta sequencing to assess whether each TCR beta V gene segment acted as functional or pseudogenic. Donor age, sex, ethnicity and CMV serostatus were collected together with the repertoire data. A later genetic analysis used genome-wide SNP genotypes for 398 of the 666 donors, treating that subset as a discovery cohort. All discovery cohort repertoires had been generated using a single sequencing platform. HLA typing included class I and class II loci at four-digit resolution. Typing coverage differed by locus: A, B, C, DRB1 and DQB1 were typed in roughly 620-630 donors, DQA1 in approximately 520, DPA1 in over 600, and DPB1 in roughly 470. Because of strong linkage in the cohort, 4 to 6 DR-DQ haplotypes were treated as single units for association and clustering. Across some 400 genotyped donors of the cohort, an average of about 220,000 unique TCR beta nucleotide sequences per donor were sequenced, and roughly a sixth of those sequences were non-productive. Overall results and qualifications from the work: Strong co-occurrence of HLA alleles, especially DR and DQ, made assigning TCR associations to individual alleles difficult. Specific HLA alleles were associated with more than 15,000 TCR beta sequences at a false discovery rate of 0.05 in a later analysis. The 87-base-pair reads could not distinguish some IMGT-functional V segments, including TRBV6-2 and TRBV6-3, so those segments were excluded. Several of the top co-occurrence clusters appeared to be linked to parvovirus B19, influenza, CMV and Epstein-Barr virus, according to a later analysis. According to a later genetic analysis, donors in an Asian-associated ancestry cluster had fewer N-insertions in productive TCRs than the approximately 630-donor mean. Across donors, most TCR sequences were observed very rarely, whereas some public TCRs were present in many individuals. According to a later analysis, TCR association rates differed among HLA loci, with DRB1 alleles showing the most associated TCRs and HLA-C alleles showing the fewest. Linkage disequilibrium might explain the correlated functional status among segregating V segments, but an unknown experimental factor could not be ruled out. A total of 150 to 200 TCR beta chains were listed by the study as associated with cytomegalovirus. Broadly in line with IMGT annotations, most TCR beta V segments showed up in productive rearrangements about 87% or about 30% of the time in an earlier analysis of 450 to 750 of the donors. About 15 rarely observed V segments, including chromosome 9 orphons, were excluded from the earlier analysis of 550 to 700 of the donors because counts were too low. According to a later analysis, most CMV-associated TCR beta chains appeared to be HLA-restricted, and the HLA associations seemed to be driven largely by CMV exposure. Cytomegalovirus status was reported to be diagnosed by the classifier with high specificity and sensitivity in both the original and validation cohorts. The cohort was sequenced for TCR beta chains only, and without alpha or paired-chain data the features that could be detected were limited. Sequencing depth was assumed to be roughly uniform across donors in the presence/absence analyses, though that assumption may not hold. Immune exposure information for the cohort was limited to CMV serostatus. Because HLA typing was missing for some donors at each locus, association tests included only the typed subset. A few of the identified cytomegalovirus-associated TCR beta chains were confirmed in vitro to be specific for cytomegalovirus antigens. A group of highly shared sequence variants was considered likely to be a technical artifact of the sequencing pipeline. Compared with equally common non-associated chains, HLA-associated TCR beta chains in a later analysis were more clonally expanded and had lower generation probabilities. In a later genetic analysis, a missense DCLRE1C variant was associated with V-gene and J-gene trimming of TCR beta chains, and the association was replicated in an independent cohort. A further reported finding was that TCR beta sequences accurately predicted the HLA-A and HLA-B alleles for most subjects in the first cohort. According to the authors, the approach could potentially be generalized to other disease states and immunological phenotypes.

The cohort was made up of roughly 670 healthy bone marrow donors. Cohort members were all nominally healthy when sampled, although unrecorded immune exposures were likely present. The donor tested CMV seropositive and was one of the 289 seropositive cohort members. A peripheral blood sample was provided by each donor, and peripheral blood mononuclear cells were used for TCR beta sequencing. Genomic DNA extraction from the blood cell samples was performed with the Qiagen DNeasy Blood Extraction Kit. The CDR3 starts with the cysteine, ends with the phenylalanine, and has 15 residues. This entry keeps only the CDR3 DNA: 45 bases, framed from base 1. V loses 0 bases of germline sequence and J loses 4 bases, and the interval between the two ends is 12 bases. Via the germline V gene (reference sequence), CDR1 is GTSNPN and CDR2 SVGIG. Library prep was done by the immunoSEQ multiplex PCR assay. The multiplex PCR relied on a mix of 60 forward primers for TCR Vbeta segments and 13 reverse primers for TCR Jbeta segments. The CDR3 region of rearranged TCR beta genes was amplified from genomic DNA by a multiplex PCR assay. The Illumina HiSeq System was used to sequence the amplified TCR beta libraries as 87-base-pair reads. The authors processed their data as follows. In a later analysis, about 80 million unique TCR beta chains were counted across the approximately 640 repertoires, and approximately 11 million of these chains were shared by at least two donors. Raw reads were error-corrected and collapsed into unique sequences with a nearest-neighbor algorithm that merged closely related sequences to remove PCR and sequencing errors. V, D and J gene segments were assigned by aligning CDR3 sequences to IMGT reference sequences. For a sequence to be retained, at least a six-nucleotide match to both a V gene segment and a J gene segment was required. A rearrangement was called productive if the CDR3 had no stop codons and remained in frame with V and J, and every other rearrangement was called non-productive. Following IMGT convention, CDR3 was defined as the stretch from the second conserved V-encoded cysteine to the conserved J-encoded phenylalanine. The earlier analysis of 500 to 750 of the donors excluded any sequence lacking an unambiguous match to a single V gene segment. An earlier analysis of a few hundred of the donors called V segments functional above 56.7% productive rearrangements and segregating when the between-donor standard deviation exceeded 5%. To diagnose cytomegalovirus status from the catalog of TCR beta chain sequences, a statistical classification framework was built. V and J gene assignment, in a later analysis, came from comparing TCR nucleotide sequences with IMGT/GENE-DB human TR gene sequences. Using the TCRdist pipeline, a later analysis assigned CDR3 sequences along with most-parsimonious VDJ recombination scenarios. In a later analysis, each TCR beta chain was defined by its CDR3 amino acid sequence together with its V-gene family, and reads without a unique V-gene family were excluded. To address suspected cross-contamination and a sequencing artifact, a later analysis removed roughly 580 highly shared, low-generation-probability nucleotide sequences. A later analysis calculated a clonal expansion index for each public chain from normalized within-repertoire ranks of inferred template counts. In a later analysis, generation probabilities were computed using a VDJ recombination model fitted to out-of-frame rearrangements, and the results were checked against IGoR. In a later analysis, hypergeometric tests were used to score TCR-TCR, TCR-HLA and TCR-CMV co-occurrence, with a repertoire-size bias correction applied to TCR pairs. False discovery rates were estimated in a later analysis by permuting HLA or CMV assignments 20 times. A later analysis grouped co-occurring TCRs with DBSCAN, adding TCRdist sequence similarity when clustering within HLA-allele-positive subsets. For co-occurrence clustering, repertoires with fewer than 30,000 or more than 120,000 public chains were excluded, along with roughly 5 repertoires with anomalous nucleotide sharing. TCRdb re-hosts the immuneACCESS table, in-frame sequences only. Its copies lack some clones; in the studies checked, an unresolved V gene accounts for under half of them, and the cause for the rest is not known. The D gene and trimming were derived from the DNA, and the V and J assignments and clone size from that table. This sample gives 100,000 or so clones in total; around 85% of them show up just once. Of the sample, 4.5% to 6.5% falls within the top ten clones.

This clone has just one count. The target of this receptor is not known. Per-nucleotide qualities are absent, and no much larger clonotype sits a single base away. The sequence links TRBV30 to TRBJ1-4, with the D gene call left open. Sequenced: PBMCs. The TCR originated in a man in his forties or fifties in good health and CMV-seropositive. CDR3 region: CAWSVGSGINEKLFF. At the DNA level, the sequence is TGTGCCTGGAGTGTTGGTTCAGGCATTAATGAAAAACTGTTTTTT. With the portions outside the CDR3 filled from the reference TRBV30 and TRBJ1-4 genes, the complete variable region becomes SQTIHQWPATLVQPVGSPLSLECTVEGTSNPNLYWYRQAAGRGLQLLFYSVGIGQISSEVPQNLSASRPQDRQFILSSKKLLLSDSGFYLCAWSVGSGINEKLFFGSGTQLSVL.